The clone carrying this TCR beta chain was observed a single time. Its antigen remains unidentified. CDR1 and CDR2 from the germline V gene are SGHDN and FVKESK. V dropped 5 bases and J dropped 2; count of bases not matched to a gene: 2. This CDR3 contains 16 residues. This sample is part of a study of post-analysis software for immune sequencing data. Study-wide results and limits: Several TRBV segments (TRBV5-6, TRBV5-1 and TRBV20-1 among them) occurred more frequently in patients than in controls.

The library was made from cDNA and included unique molecular identifiers. TCRdb reprocessed the PCR reads via MiXCR and lists one record per CDR3 protein. The data hold around 440,000 distinct CDR3 sequences, with approximately 46% observed a single time. The sequence was obtained from a girl aged 5 to 17 with multiple sclerosis. The sample taken for sequencing was blood. The chain links TRBV14 to TRBJ2-6; TRBD1 matches 11 bases. CDR3 residues: CASSAGQGAGANVLTF. CDR3 DNA sequence: TGTGCCAGCAGCGCGGGACAGGGGGCTGGGGCCAACGTCCTGACTTTC.